The TCR beta chain described here comes from a study of OX40 agonist ivuxolimab in advanced cancers. The protocol was immunoSEQ multiplex PCR, while the TCRdb copy is restricted to in-frame clones and leaves out a portion. The table lists about 58,000 clones, about four fifths of them singletons. Looked up from germline, CDR1 is MNHNS and CDR2 is SASEGT. V lost 3 bases, J lost 10 bases, and 5 bases stayed unmatched. The CDR3 sequence is 12 residues long. The sequencing used CD4+ or CD8+ T cells sorted from blood, collected in a trial of the OX40 agonist ivuxolimab. The clonotype comes from an adult with an advanced solid tumor such as melanoma, head and neck, liver or kidney cancer. The chain combines TRBV6-1 with TRBJ1-1; TRBD1 aligns across 7 bases. The CDR3 loop is CASSERQGIAFF. The CDR3 DNA reads as TGTGCCAGCAGTGAGCGACAGGGTATAGCTTTCTTT.